This T cell receptor (beta chain) originates from a study of shared clonotypes between healthy human individuals. Assay used: immunoSEQ multiplex PCR; TCRdb lists only in-frame clones, some missing. In the table there are around 650,000 clones, about 96% of which are singletons. Germline CDR1 reads SGHVS; CDR2 reads FQNEAQ. V lost 5 bases and J 5 bases, leaving 8 bases between the germline ends. The CDR3 extends over 12 amino acids. CD45RO-negative, CCR7-positively selected cells formed the naive CD8 fraction, excluding terminally differentiated effector memory CD45RA+ cells. The V and J genes are TRBV7-8 and TRBJ2-3; no definite D call. The sequence derives from a woman younger than 45 in good health. Sequences were obtained from naive CD8+ T cells sorted from blood. CDR3 sequence: CASSQAEDTQYF. DNA for the CDR3: TGTGCCAGCAGCCAGGCGGAAGATACGCAGTATTTT.